This T cell receptor (beta chain) was identified during a study of blood T cell repertoires in COVID-19. Looking at the study overall: Samples taken during acute and convalescent COVID-19 were collected in the United States, Italy and Spain. T cells, B-cell-depleted T cells, or PBMCs supplied cDNA or gDNA.

Per the original methods: Researchers report that nucleated cell counts were estimated from reference gene primer amplification. Libraries were prepared by immunoSEQ multiplex PCR; TCRdb keeps only in-frame clonotypes and omits some of them. The DNA was the basis for D and trimming; V, J and clone size are from that table. The sample holds over 45,000 clones, roughly 80% seen once. The CDR3 is 19 amino acids. CDR1 and CDR2 (germline): SGHRS, YFSETQ. Of note for this clone: A read error may account for a junction end that differs from germline.

The clonotype originates from a human donor in a cohort sampled during active COVID-19. The sample comprised peripheral blood. The chain uses TRBV5-1 and TRBJ1-3; 9 bases match TRBD1. For the CDR3, the DNA is TGCGCCAGCAGTTTGGGTACAGGGGGCTCCGAGAGCTCTGGAAACACCATATATTTT. It translates to CASSLGTGGSESSGNTIYF.